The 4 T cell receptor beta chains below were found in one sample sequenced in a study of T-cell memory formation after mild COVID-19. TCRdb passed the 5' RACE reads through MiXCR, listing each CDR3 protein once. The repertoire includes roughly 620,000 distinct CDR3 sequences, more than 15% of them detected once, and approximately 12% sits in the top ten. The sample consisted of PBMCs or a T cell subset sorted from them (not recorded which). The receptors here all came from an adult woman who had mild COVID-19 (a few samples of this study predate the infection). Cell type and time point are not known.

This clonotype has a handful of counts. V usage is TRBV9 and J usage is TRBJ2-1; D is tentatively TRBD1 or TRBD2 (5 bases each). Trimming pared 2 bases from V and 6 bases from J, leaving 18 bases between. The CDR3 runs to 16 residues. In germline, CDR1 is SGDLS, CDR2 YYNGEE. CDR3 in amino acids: CASSVQSGGGTNEQFF. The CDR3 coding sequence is TGTGCCAGCAGCGTCCAGAGCGGAGGTGGGACCAATGAGCAGTTCTTC.

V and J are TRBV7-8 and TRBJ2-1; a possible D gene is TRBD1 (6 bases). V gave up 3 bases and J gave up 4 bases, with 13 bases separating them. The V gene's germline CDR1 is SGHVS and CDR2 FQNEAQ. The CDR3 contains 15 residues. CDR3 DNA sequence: TGTGCCAGCAGCTTCCAGGGGAAGGGGTACAATGAGCAGTTCTTC. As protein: CASSFQGKGYNEQFF.

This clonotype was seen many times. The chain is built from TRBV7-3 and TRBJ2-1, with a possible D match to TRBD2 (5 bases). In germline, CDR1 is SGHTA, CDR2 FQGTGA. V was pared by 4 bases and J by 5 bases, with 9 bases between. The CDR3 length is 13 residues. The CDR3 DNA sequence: TGTGCCAGCAGCTCCGGGATCGACAATGAGCAGTTCTTC. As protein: CASSSGIDNEQFF.

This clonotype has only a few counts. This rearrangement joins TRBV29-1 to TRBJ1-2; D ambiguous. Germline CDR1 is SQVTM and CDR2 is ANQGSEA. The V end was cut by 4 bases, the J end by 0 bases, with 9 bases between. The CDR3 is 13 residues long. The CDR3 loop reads CSVGREANYGYTF. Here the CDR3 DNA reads TGCAGCGTTGGCAGAGAAGCTAACTATGGCTACACCTTC.